The 29 T cell receptor beta chains below were found in one sample sequenced in a study of blood T cell repertoires in COVID-19. This table comes from immunoSEQ multiplex PCR, and its TCRdb copy is limited to in-frame clones, with some not included. This sample has approximately 40,000 clones; more than 85% occur once, and the top ten carry 5.5% to 7%. Source material: peripheral blood. These receptors were taken from a woman aged 80 or over with acute or convalescent COVID-19.

The genes are TRBV7-6 and TRBJ2-2; possibly TRBD2 for D (7 bases). Germline V gene data show CDR1 as SGHVS and CDR2 as FNYEAQ. V lost 5 bases, J lost 6 bases, and 16 bases lay in between. CDR3 length equals 15 residues. CDR3 in DNA: TGTGCCAGCAGCCGGGGGGCCGTTTACTCCGGGGAGCTGTTTTTT. It is translated as CASSRGAVYSGELFF.

In nucleotides, the CDR3 is TGTGCCAGCTCATCGGGAGGCACTGAAGCTTTCTTT. Translating gives CASSSGGTEAFF. This chain uses TRBV18 with TRBJ1-1; D not resolved. Trimming took 5 bases from V and 4 from J, leaving 8 bases between them. Germline CDR1 and CDR2: KGHSH and LQKENI. The CDR3 has 12 residues.

A single count supports this clone. V and J are TRBV3-1 (or the pseudogene TRBV3-2) and TRBJ2-5, with 13 bases fitting TRBD2. After removal of 1 base from V and 2 bases from J, the junction contained 7 bases not matched to a gene. Germline assignment: CDR1 LGHDT and CDR2 YNNKEL (reference sequence). The CDR3 is 18 amino acids. In nucleotides, the CDR3 is TGTGCCAGCAGCCAAGGACTAGCGGGGGGAGGTCAGCAAGAGACCCAGTACTTC. Translating gives CASSQGLAGGGQQETQYF.

The chain links TRBV14 to TRBJ1-3; 7 bases align to TRBD1. The CDR3 spans 14 residues. After removal of 8 bases from V and 2 bases from J, the junction contained 6 bases not matched to a gene. Germline CDR1 is SGHDN and CDR2 is FVKESK. The CDR3 DNA sequence: TGTGCCAGCGAGAAAACAGGGGCTGGAAACACCATATATTTT. Its protein is CASEKTGAGNTIYF.

The chain uses TRBV3-1 (or the pseudogene TRBV3-2) and TRBJ2-7, with TRBD2 matching over 13 bases. CDR1 is LGHDT, CDR2 YNNKEL, per germline (reference sequence). V was clipped by 2 bases and J by 13 bases; unmatched bases: 8. CDR3 length equals 14 residues. The CDR3 DNA sequence: TGTGCCAGCAGCCAACAGACTAGCGGGGGGACCCAATACTTC. This encodes CASSQQTSGGTQYF.

The rearrangement uses TRBV19 and TRBJ1-6, with 7 nucleotides matching TRBD1. CDR3 length: 15 residues. The germline CDR1 and CDR2 sequences are LNHDA and SQIVND (reference sequence). The V and J ends lost 10 bases and 5 bases, in that order; junction bases with no gene match: 11. In DNA, the CDR3 is TGTGCCACCAAGACGGACAGGCTAAATAATTCACCCCTCCACTTT. The encoded protein is CATKTDRLNNSPLHF.

The chain links TRBV12-3 or TRBV12-4 to TRBJ1-1; D possibly corresponds to TRBD1 (5 bases). The ends were cut back, 5 bases at V and 3 bases at J, with 10 bases in the middle. CDR3 length equals 13 residues. This CDR3 reads CASSPDTYTEAFF. Written as DNA, the CDR3 is TGTGCCAGCAGTCCGGACACCTACACTGAAGCTTTCTTT.

V is TRBV13 and J is TRBJ1-2; D ambiguous. This CDR3 has 12 amino acids. V lost 0 bases, J lost 7 bases, and 6 bases lay in between. The germline gives CDR1 PRHDT, CDR2 FYEKMQ (reference sequence). The CDR3 loop reads CASSLGVGGYTF. DNA for the CDR3: TGTGCCAGCAGCTTAGGGGTCGGTGGCTACACCTTC.

CDR3 region: CASSTGQGYEQYF. The CDR3 bases are TGCGCCAGCAGCACGGGACAGGGGTACGAGCAGTACTTC. The chain uses TRBV5-1 and TRBJ2-7, with TRBD1 matching over 10 bases. Germline V gives CDR1 SGHRS, CDR2 YFSETQ. The CDR3 runs to 13 residues. J was trimmed by 4 bases and V by 4 bases; bases with no gene match: 2.

The V gene is TRBV15, the J gene TRBJ2-5; 7 bases are shared with TRBD1. V was pared by 5 bases and J by 4 bases, with 4 bases of the junction left unmatched. The CDR3 contains 13 residues. Germline V CDR1 and CDR2: LNHNV, YYDKDF (reference sequence). The CDR3 region has the DNA TGTGCCACCAGCCCGGGACAGAGAGAGACCCAGTACTTC. Protein sequence: CATSPGQRETQYF.

The V gene is TRBV19, the J gene TRBJ2-1, with D uncertain. This CDR3 contains 16 residues. V lost 4 bases, J lost 4 bases, and 17 bases lay in between. Germline values: CDR1 LNHDA, CDR2 SQIVND (reference sequence). The DNA of the CDR3 is TGTGCCAGTAGTAGTCTCCAGGTTTACGATTACAATGAGCAGTTCTTC. As protein: CASSSLQVYDYNEQFF.

This sequence joins TRBV7-8 and TRBJ2-5; possibly TRBD2 for D (5 bases). Deletions cut 1 base from V and 3 bases from J, with 15 bases between. The CDR3 totals 16 residues. Germline-derived CDR1 and CDR2 are SGHVS and FQNEAQ. The CDR3: CASSLGPGIGEETQYF. The CDR3 nucleotides are TGTGCCAGCAGCTTAGGGCCGGGGATCGGTGAAGAGACCCAGTACTTC.

The chain combines TRBV11-2 with TRBJ2-7; D perhaps matches TRBD2 (5 bases). V shed 0 bases and J shed 3 bases, with 9 bases lying between them. This CDR3 comprises 14 residues. Germline CDR1 SGHAT, CDR2 FQNNGV. In DNA, the CDR3 is TGTGCCAGCAGCTTAGATATAGGAGGCTACGAGCAGTACTTC. Translated: CASSLDIGGYEQYF.

The chain couples TRBV25-1 to TRBJ1-1, with TRBD1 matching over 7 bases. Germline loops: CDR1 MGHDK, CDR2 SYGVNS. Trimming cost V 7 bases and J 4 bases; bases outside gene matches: 0. This CDR3 contains 11 residues. Here the CDR3 reads CASTGGTEAFF. CDR3 DNA: TGTGCCAGCACAGGGGGCACTGAAGCTTTCTTT.

The rearrangement uses TRBV6-5 and TRBJ1-3; D gene uncertain. The CDR3 has 16 residues. V was pared by 0 bases and J by 4 bases, with 13 bases between. The V gene's germline CDR1 is MNHEY and CDR2 SVGAGI. The CDR3 nucleotides are TGTGCCAGCAGTTACTCGAGTGGTCTGGGCGGAAACACCATATATTTT. Its protein is CASSYSSGLGGNTIYF.

The chain has TRBV7-2 and TRBJ1-2, with 8 bases lining up with TRBD1. Germline V CDR1 and CDR2: SGHTA, FQGNSA. This CDR3 has 13 residues. Unmatched junction bases numbered 4, after V lost 5 bases and J lost 5 bases. CDR3 amino acids: CASSAGQGYGYTF. The CDR3 DNA is TGTGCCAGCAGCGCAGGACAGGGTTATGGCTACACCTTC.

The rearrangement links TRBV5-4 to TRBJ2-5, with 7 bases aligning to TRBD2. This CDR3 has 15 residues. The J segment lost 0 bases and the V segment lost 4 bases, leaving 6 bases of the junction unmatched. Germline assignment: CDR1 SGHNT and CDR2 YYREEE (reference sequence). CDR3 DNA sequence: TGTGCCAGCAGCCATCCCACTAGCGACCAAGAGACCCAGTACTTC. Amino acid sequence: CASSHPTSDQETQYF.

A word on this clone: This same CDR3 is encoded by further DNA sequences in the sample. The CDR3 bases are TGTGCCAGCAGCTTAGTGCTAGCGGGAGAGACCCAGTACTTC. Its translation: CASSLVLAGETQYF. The chain employs TRBV7-9 and TRBJ2-5; the match to TRBD2 covers 8 bases. The CDR3 runs 14 residues. V lost 1 base to trimming and J lost 4 bases; unmatched junction nucleotides: 2. Germline V CDR1 and CDR2: SEHNR, FQNEAQ (reference sequence).

The V and J genes are TRBV30 and TRBJ2-2; D unresolved. CDR3 size: 13 residues. The germline CDR1 and CDR2 sequences are GTSNPN and SVGIG (reference sequence). Between the trimmed V and J ends, which lost 0 bases and 8 bases, there was a span of 10 bases. CDR3 amino acids: CAWSVSRSGELFF. The CDR3, as DNA: TGTGCCTGGAGTGTATCTCGGTCAGGGGAGCTGTTTTTT.

The rearrangement joins TRBV5-1 to TRBJ2-2; 10 bases agree with TRBD2. Unmatched junction bases numbered 6, after V lost 0 bases and J lost 4 bases. The CDR3 loop spans 17 amino acids. The germline V gene encodes CDR1 SGHRS and CDR2 YFSETQ. DNA for the CDR3: TGCGCCAGCAGCTTGGTTACCGCTAGCGGGGGCACCGGGGAGCTGTTTTTT. Translating gives CASSLVTASGGTGELFF.

The chain is built from TRBV10-3 and TRBJ1-1; weak D call: TRBD1 (5 bases). V lost 10 bases and J lost 6, with 18 bases in between. Germline V gene lookup returns CDR1 ENHRY and CDR2 SYGVKD. The CDR3 has 13 residues. For the CDR3, the DNA is TGTGCCACGCACGGGGGGGGTGCTGCTGAAGCTTTCTTT. It specifies CATHGGGAAEAFF.

This chain links TRBV11-2 with TRBJ2-7, with unresolved D. The CDR3 totals 13 residues. The ends were cut back, 3 bases at V and 4 bases at J, with 10 bases in the middle. Germline CDR1 reads SGHAT; CDR2 reads FQNNGV. CDR3 sequence (DNA): TGTGCCAGCAGCTTGGAACAGATTTACGAGCAGTACTTC. Its translation is CASSLEQIYEQYF.

This chain connects TRBV6-1 to TRBJ1-2; the match to TRBD1 covers 11 bases. V shed 2 bases and J 5 bases; nucleotides not matched to a gene: 4. The CDR3 consists of 15 residues. Germline V lookup: CDR1 MNHNS, CDR2 SASEGT. As DNA, the CDR3 is TGTGCCAGCAGTGAATTGGGACAGGGGGATTATGGCTACACCTTC. This gives the protein CASSELGQGDYGYTF.

V is TRBV6-6 and J is TRBJ1-1; TRBD1 matches 8 bases. The CDR3 length is 15 residues. V gave up 6 bases and J gave up 1 base; unmatched junction bases: 7. Germline CDR1 and CDR2: MNHNY and SVGAGI (reference sequence). This CDR3 reads CASSKPGQGNTEAFF. In nucleotides, the CDR3 is TGTGCCAGCAGCAAGCCTGGACAGGGGAACACTGAAGCTTTCTTT.

This chain uses TRBV2 with TRBJ2-2; no clear D. Trimming left V 5 bases short and J 5 bases short, with 6 bases between. CDR1 SNHLY and CDR2 FYNNEI come from the germline V gene. The CDR3 length is 12 residues. The CDR3 reads CASSRQTGELFF. CDR3 nucleotide sequence: TGTGCCAGCAGTAGACAAACCGGGGAGCTGTTTTTT.

The V call is TRBV7-2, the J call TRBJ2-7, with TRBD1 matching 12 bases. The germline V gene encodes CDR1 SGHTA and CDR2 FQGNSA. CDR3 length: 19 residues. V shed 5 bases and J 0 bases; nucleotides not matched to a gene: 14. The CDR3 nucleotides are TGTGCCAGCAGCCCCCTTCCGGGACAGGGGGCTGGAATCTCCTACGAGCAGTACTTC. The encoded protein is CASSPLPGQGAGISYEQYF.

V usage is TRBV5-1 and J usage is TRBJ2-3, with 7 bases lining up with TRBD2. The V and J ends lost 0 bases and 6 bases, in that order; junction bases with no gene match: 1. The CDR3 consists of 13 residues. Germline V gives CDR1 SGHRS, CDR2 YFSETQ. The CDR3 DNA sequence: TGCGCCAGCAGCTTGGCCGGGGGGGATACGCAGTATTTT. It translates to CASSLAGGDTQYF.

CDR3 sequence reads: CASCFTPTNEKLFF. The CDR3 DNA follows: TGTGCCAGCTGTTTCACTCCAACTAATGAAAAACTGTTTTTT. V gene TRBV2 combines with J gene TRBJ1-4; D gene uncertain. V lost 8 bases to trimming and J lost 0 bases, with 10 bases between them. In germline, CDR1 is SNHLY, CDR2 FYNNEI. CDR3 size: 14 residues.

V is TRBV18 and J is TRBJ1-5, with TRBD1 as a possible D gene (5 bases). Germline V gives CDR1 KGHSH, CDR2 LQKENI. The CDR3 has 17 amino acids. V was shortened by 3 bases and J by 0 bases, with 15 bases between the two germline ends. The CDR3, as DNA: TGTGCCAGCTCACCCGGCGGGGCCGCATCTAGCAATCAGCCCCAGCATTTT. Protein product: CASSPGGAASSNQPQHF.